This TCR beta chain was found in a study of neurological immune-mediated disorders. In this sample, this clonotype turned up many times. With 0 bases clipped from V and 7 bases from J, the junction kept 8 bases outside the gene matches. Looked up from germline, CDR1 is SGDLS and CDR2 is YYNGEE. The CDR3 sequence is 16 residues long. TCRdb itself ran the 5' RACE reads through MiXCR, one entry per CDR3 protein. In the table there are approximately 26,000 distinct CDR3 sequences, 2.5% to 4% of which are singletons. Specimen: PBMCs. J is TRBJ2-1 and V is TRBV9; 9 bases line up with TRBD2. The source is a woman aged 25 to 39 with multiple sclerosis. The CDR3 here is CASSVAGGRAWNEQFF. The DNA for the CDR3 is TGTGCCAGCAGCGTAGCGGGCGGGAGGGCGTGGAATGAGCAGTTCTTC.